This T cell receptor beta chain was sequenced in a study of identifying expanded T cells in peripheral blood. Study-level results: Over around two and four weeks, about 15 and 19 clones changed, versus around 1.2 between replicates. Across healthy donors, higher total template counts meant significantly greater roughly two-week count variance.

CDR1 is MGHRA and CDR2 is YSYEKL in the germline V gene. The CDR3 spans 15 residues. The V and J ends lost 8 bases and 4 bases respectively, with 20 bases between them. About this clone itself: The antigen remains unidentified.

The repertoire was sequenced with immunoSEQ multiplex PCR; TCRdb's copy has only in-frame clones and lacks some. The data contain approximately 100,000 clones, approximately 89% of them singletons. This clonotype originated in a person aged 18 to 70 in good health. The chain has TRBV4-1 and TRBJ2-5, with a possible D match to TRBD2 (6 bases). Sequenced input: blood. In DNA form, the CDR3 reads TGCGCCAGCGGCGGGACGGCGAAAACGCCAGAGACCCAGTACTTC. Its protein product is CASGGTAKTPETQYF.